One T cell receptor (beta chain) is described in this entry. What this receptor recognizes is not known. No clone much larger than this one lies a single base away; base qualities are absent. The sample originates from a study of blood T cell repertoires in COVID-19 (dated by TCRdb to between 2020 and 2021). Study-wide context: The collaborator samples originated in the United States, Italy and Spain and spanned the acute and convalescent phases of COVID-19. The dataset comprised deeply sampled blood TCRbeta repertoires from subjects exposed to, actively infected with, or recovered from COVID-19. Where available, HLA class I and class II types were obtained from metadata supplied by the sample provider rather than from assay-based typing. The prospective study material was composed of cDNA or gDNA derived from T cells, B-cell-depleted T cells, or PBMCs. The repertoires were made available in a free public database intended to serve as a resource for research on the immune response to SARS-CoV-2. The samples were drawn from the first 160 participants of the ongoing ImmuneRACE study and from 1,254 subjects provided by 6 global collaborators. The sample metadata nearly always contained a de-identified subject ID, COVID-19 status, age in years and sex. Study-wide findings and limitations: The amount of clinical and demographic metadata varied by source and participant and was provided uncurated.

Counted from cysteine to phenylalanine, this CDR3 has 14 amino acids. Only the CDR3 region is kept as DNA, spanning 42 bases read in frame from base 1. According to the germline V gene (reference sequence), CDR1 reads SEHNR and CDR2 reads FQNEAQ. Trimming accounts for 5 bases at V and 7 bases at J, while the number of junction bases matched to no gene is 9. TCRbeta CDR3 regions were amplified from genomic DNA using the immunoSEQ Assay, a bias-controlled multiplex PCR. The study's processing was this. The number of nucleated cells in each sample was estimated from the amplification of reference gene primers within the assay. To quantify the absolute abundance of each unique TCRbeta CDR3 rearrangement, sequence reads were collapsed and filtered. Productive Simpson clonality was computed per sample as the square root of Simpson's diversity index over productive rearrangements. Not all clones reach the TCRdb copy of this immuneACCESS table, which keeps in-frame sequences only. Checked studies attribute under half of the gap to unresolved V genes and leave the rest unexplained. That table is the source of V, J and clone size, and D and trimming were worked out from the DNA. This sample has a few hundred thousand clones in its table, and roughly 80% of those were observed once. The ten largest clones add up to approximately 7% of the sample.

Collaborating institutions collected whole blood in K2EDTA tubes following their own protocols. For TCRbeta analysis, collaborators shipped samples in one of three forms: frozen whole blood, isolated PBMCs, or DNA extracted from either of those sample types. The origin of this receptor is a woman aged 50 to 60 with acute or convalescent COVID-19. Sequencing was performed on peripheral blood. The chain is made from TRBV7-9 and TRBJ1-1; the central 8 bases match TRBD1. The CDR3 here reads CASSRTLQGGEAFF. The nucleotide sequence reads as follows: TGTGCCAGCAGCAGAACCTTACAGGGGGGTGAAGCTTTCTTT.